Presented here are 24 T cell receptor beta chains from one specimen sequenced in a study of PD-L1 blockade in urothelial cancer. Regarding time point: pretreatment peripheral blood. Using immunoSEQ multiplex PCR, the repertoire was profiled, and TCRdb retains in-frame clones only, with some absent. The sample lists approximately 50,000 clones, 86% occurring once. The sequencing here drew on PBMCs, taken around atezolizumab (anti-PD-L1) treatment. Source of these receptors: a man between 60 and 70 years old with urothelial cancer.

V gene TRBV7-6 combines with J gene TRBJ2-3; 16 bases match TRBD2. V shed 5 bases, J shed 0 bases, and the junction held 5 bases outside the gene matches. This CDR3 has 18 amino acids. Germline CDR1 reads SGHVS; CDR2 reads FNYEAQ. The CDR3 DNA follows: TGTGCCAGCAGCCAGGGGACTAGCGGGAGGGCAAGCACAGATACGCAGTATTTT. Its translation is CASSQGTSGRASTDTQYF.

This clone was observed a single time. In DNA form, the CDR3 reads TGTGCCAGCTCACACGGGACAGGGAATACCTACGAGCAGTACTTC. It specifies CASSHGTGNTYEQYF. J is TRBJ2-7 and V is TRBV18; TRBD1 agrees at 9 bases. The trim removed 4 bases at V and 2 bases at J, leaving 6 bases unmatched. The CDR3 length is 15 residues. Germline V gene sequence: CDR1 KGHSH, CDR2 LQKENI.

This sequence joins TRBV19 and TRBJ1-1; 8 bases are a match to TRBD1. J gave up 4 bases and V 8 bases, and 18 bases lay outside the gene matches. This CDR3 is 17 amino acids long. Germline V gene lookup returns CDR1 LNHDA and CDR2 SQIVND (reference sequence). This chain's CDR3 is CASGSGVRTGMGTEAFF. In DNA form, the CDR3 reads TGTGCCAGTGGATCCGGAGTAAGGACAGGGATGGGCACTGAAGCTTTCTTT.

V and J are TRBV20-1 and TRBJ1-1; D unresolved. The CDR3 sequence is 11 residues long. Germline V lookup: CDR1 DFQATT, CDR2 SNEGSKA (reference sequence). V lost 7 bases and J lost 0, with 6 bases in between. In DNA, the CDR3 is TGCAGTGGGGAGCTGAACACTGAAGCTTTCTTT. Encoded protein: CSGELNTEAFF.

V usage is TRBV7-8 and J usage is TRBJ1-3; tentative D call: TRBD1 (5 bases). The ends were cut back, 2 bases at V and 0 bases at J, with 11 bases in the middle. CDR1 is SGHVS and CDR2 is FQNEAQ in the germline V gene. The CDR3 runs 16 residues. The CDR3 loop reads CASSLQGTNSGNTIYF. The CDR3 bases are TGTGCCAGCAGCTTACAGGGTACGAACTCTGGAAACACCATATATTTT.

The chain couples TRBV5-1 to TRBJ2-3; 8 nucleotides match TRBD1. The germline CDR1 and CDR2 sequences are SGHRS and YFSETQ. CDR3 length: 16 amino acids. The V gene end was trimmed by 4 bases and the J gene end by 4 bases; junction bases not matched to a gene: 11. The CDR3 region has the DNA TGCGCCAGCAGCCCACCCGCAGGGGGCGATGCAGATACGCAGTATTTT. Translated, it gives CASSPPAGGDADTQYF.

J is TRBJ1-1 and V is TRBV4-3, with D uncertain. CDR3 length equals 15 residues. V lost 1 base and J 10 bases, leaving 19 bases between the germline ends. Germline assignment: CDR1 LGHNA and CDR2 YSLEER. CDR3 amino acids: CASSQVGELGVGAFF. The CDR3, as DNA: TGCGCCAGCAGCCAAGTAGGAGAATTAGGAGTGGGAGCTTTCTTT.

This clone was counted once. CDR3 sequence (DNA): TGTGCCAGTAGTGAAACAGGGAATAATTCACCCCTCCACTTT. This translates into CASSETGNNSPLHF. J is TRBJ1-6 and V is TRBV19; TRBD1 is a possible D gene (6 bases). V lost 5 bases and J 5 bases, leaving 10 bases between the germline ends. CDR3 length equals 14 residues. In germline, CDR1 is LNHDA, CDR2 SQIVND (reference sequence).

The chain joins TRBV5-4 to TRBJ2-1; weak D call: TRBD1 (5 bases). Germline loops: CDR1 SGHNT, CDR2 YYREEE (reference sequence). The ends were cut back, 2 bases at V and 4 bases at J, with 16 bases in the middle. This CDR3 is built from 16 residues. In DNA form, the CDR3 reads TGTGCCAGCAGCTTAGGTGGAGACAGCCTGTACAATGAGCAGTTCTTC. Translating gives CASSLGGDSLYNEQFF.

This clone was counted once. The rearrangement joins TRBV6-1 to TRBJ2-7; D might be TRBD1 (5 bases). Germline V CDR1 and CDR2: MNHNS, SASEGT. Trimming removed 3 bases from V and 5 bases from J, with 23 bases in between. The CDR3 spans 17 residues. CDR3 sequence (DNA): TGTGCCAGCAGTGATTGGGGCAGGGCCTCCCATAACGACGAGCAGTACTTC. Protein: CASSDWGRASHNDEQYF.

The chain joins TRBV30 to TRBJ2-2; 7 nucleotides line up with TRBD2. Trimming took 0 bases from V and 6 from J; bases not matched to a gene: 4. From germline, CDR1 is GTSNPN and CDR2 SVGIG (reference sequence). The CDR3 extends over 14 amino acids. CDR3 in amino acids: CAWSVLRGAGELFF. CDR3 nucleotides: TGTGCCTGGAGTGTACTCCGGGGGGCCGGGGAGCTGTTTTTT.

V is TRBV4-1 and J is TRBJ1-5, with D perhaps TRBD1 (6 bases). The germline V gene has CDR1 MGHRA and CDR2 YSYEKL. This CDR3 contains 17 residues. Trimming left V 1 base short and J 6 bases short, with 19 bases between. This CDR3 reads CASSQAPGAMDSQPQHF. In nucleotides, the CDR3 is TGCGCCAGCAGCCAAGCCCCAGGGGCTATGGACAGTCAGCCCCAGCATTTT.

V and J are TRBV18 and TRBJ2-7; D is perhaps TRBD1 (6 bases). The germline gives CDR1 KGHSH, CDR2 LQKENI. The V end was cut by 2 bases, the J end by 2 bases, with 13 bases between. CDR3 length: 15 amino acids. CDR3 DNA sequence: TGTGCCAGCTCACCAATACAGGGTGGACCCTACGAGCAGTACTTC. Encoded protein: CASSPIQGGPYEQYF.

By frequency in the sample, this clone is medium-sized. The rearrangement joins TRBV9 to TRBJ2-1, with D tentatively TRBD2 (6 bases). Germline-derived CDR1 and CDR2 are SGDLS and YYNGEE. Trimming removed 4 bases from V and 7 bases from J, with 15 bases in between. The CDR3 contains 14 residues. The CDR3 spells CASSPRLGRNEQFF. The DNA of the CDR3 is TGTGCCAGCAGCCCCCGACTAGGGAGGAATGAGCAGTTCTTC.

This clone was counted a single time. The V call is TRBV6-4, the J call TRBJ1-5, with a tentative D call TRBD1 (5 bases). Per germline, CDR1 MRHNA and CDR2 SNTAGT. V shed 6 bases and J shed 0 bases, with 21 bases lying between them. The CDR3 consists of 18 residues. The CDR3: CASSHGTGGFYSNQPQHF. In DNA form, the CDR3 reads TGTGCCAGCAGCCACGGGACGGGAGGTTTTTATAGCAATCAGCCCCAGCATTTT.

This chain connects TRBV7-9 to TRBJ1-1, with D tentatively TRBD1 (5 bases). Germline loops: CDR1 SEHNR, CDR2 FQNEAQ (reference sequence). The ends were cut back, 2 bases at V and 3 bases at J, with 10 bases in the middle. This CDR3 spans 14 amino acids. The CDR3 coding sequence is TGTGCCAGCAGCTTAAGCAGGGCCGACACTGAAGCTTTCTTT. Protein sequence: CASSLSRADTEAFF.

The rearrangement uses TRBV7-2 and TRBJ1-3; D may be TRBD1 (6 bases). Trimming pared 4 bases from V and 4 bases from J, leaving 20 bases between. This CDR3 spans 17 amino acids. Germline V CDR1 and CDR2: SGHTA, FQGNSA. CDR3 nucleotides: TGTGCCAGCAGCTACGCCCCGGCGGGGGGCTCCGGAAACACCATATATTTT. It translates to CASSYAPAGGSGNTIYF.

The chain has TRBV27 and TRBJ1-2, with TRBD1 matching over 8 bases. CDR1 MNHEY and CDR2 SMNVEV come from the germline V gene (reference sequence). The CDR3 contains 14 residues. The V and J ends lost 3 bases and 4 bases, in that order; junction bases with no gene match: 4. Here the CDR3 DNA reads TGTGCCAGCAGTTTCCGACAGGGGAGCTATGGCTACACCTTC. Translated, it gives CASSFRQGSYGYTF.

This sequence joins TRBV5-1 and TRBJ1-5; the D is unclear. CDR3 size: 14 residues. Germline V gene sequence: CDR1 SGHRS, CDR2 YFSETQ. Deletions cut 3 bases from V and 1 base from J, with 8 bases between. CDR3 DNA sequence: TGCGCCAGCAGCTCTGACGGGAGCAATCAGCCCCAGCATTTT. It translates to CASSSDGSNQPQHF.

This clone came up once. This chain links TRBV28 with TRBJ2-7, with 11 bases identical to TRBD1. Germline V gene sequence: CDR1 MDHEN, CDR2 SYDVKM. J gave up 2 bases and V 4 bases, and 7 bases lay outside the gene matches. The CDR3 loop spans 16 amino acids. In DNA, the CDR3 is TGTGCCAGCAGTTCCCCCAGGACAGGGGGCCCCTACGAGCAGTACTTC. Protein product: CASSSPRTGGPYEQYF.

The rearrangement uses TRBV23-1 and TRBJ1-5, with D perhaps TRBD1 (6 bases). Being an ORF, TRBV23-1 has a function that is uncertain. Trimming took off 6 bases at V and 7 bases at J, with 10 bases between the two ends. There are 12 residues in the CDR3. The CDR3 loop reads CASRPGDQPQHF. In DNA, the CDR3 is TGCGCCAGCAGACCAGGGGACCAGCCCCAGCATTTT.

The chain recombines TRBV2 with TRBJ2-7; 9 bases are a match to TRBD1. V trimming: 4 bases; J trimming: 3 bases; junction bases outside the gene matches: 4. Germline V gives CDR1 SNHLY, CDR2 FYNNEI. CDR3 length: 14 residues. The chain's CDR3 is CASSGTGAIYEQYF. The CDR3 DNA reads TGTGCCAGCAGTGGGACAGGGGCGATCTACGAGCAGTACTTC.

CDR3 amino acids: CASRSGVSLNTEAFF. The CDR3 nucleotides read TGTGCCAGCAGATCAGGGGTTTCCTTGAACACTGAAGCTTTCTTT. The chain has TRBV6-6 and TRBJ1-1; D perhaps matches TRBD1 (6 bases). From germline, CDR1 is MNHNY and CDR2 SVGAGI (reference sequence). The CDR3 length is 15 residues. Deletions cut 6 bases from V and 0 bases from J, with 14 bases between.

The V gene is TRBV7-2, the J gene TRBJ1-5; D gene ambiguous. Germline CDR1 SGHTA, CDR2 FQGNSA. Deletions cut 1 base from V and 11 bases from J, with 18 bases between. The CDR3 is made up of 15 amino acids. CDR3: CASSLDGSRAVTQHF. CDR3 DNA: TGTGCCAGCAGCTTAGACGGGTCGAGGGCAGTGACCCAGCATTTT.